Listed here are 7 T cell receptor beta chains from one sample, sequenced in a study of cytomegalovirus exposure and HLA in healthy donors. The study ran its PCR with 60 Vbeta and 13 Jbeta primers. Libraries were prepared by immunoSEQ multiplex PCR; TCRdb keeps only in-frame clonotypes and omits some of them. The data contain around 92,000 clones, about 85% of them singletons. The sequenced material came from PBMCs. The source is a female donor in good health and CMV-seropositive.

The rearrangement uses TRBV6-4 and TRBJ2-1; a possible D gene is TRBD2 (6 bases). Trimming removed 4 bases from V and 10 bases from J, with 8 bases in between. Looked up from germline, CDR1 is MRHNA and CDR2 is SNTAGT. This CDR3 comprises 11 residues. In DNA, the CDR3 is TGTGCCAGCAGTGTAGGACTAGAGCAGTTCTTC. Its translation is CASSVGLEQFF.

This chain connects TRBV6-1 to TRBJ1-4; D possibly corresponds to TRBD1 (6 bases). Germline CDR1 is MNHNS and CDR2 is SASEGT. The V and J ends lost 6 bases and 3 bases respectively, with 14 bases between them. There are 15 residues in the CDR3. The CDR3 here is CASRPTGTANEKLFF. The CDR3 DNA follows: TGTGCCAGCAGGCCTACAGGGACGGCTAATGAAAAACTGTTTTTT.

The chain links TRBV7-6 to TRBJ2-3; 13 nucleotides align to TRBD2. V was pared by 5 bases and J by 2 bases, with 4 bases of the junction left unmatched. The CDR3 consists of 16 residues. Looked up from germline, CDR1 is SGHVS and CDR2 is FNYEAQ. The CDR3 region has the DNA TGTGCCAGCAGCGTACTAGCGGGGGGGTACACAGATACGCAGTATTTT. This codes for CASSVLAGGYTDTQYF. Full variable domain (outside the CDR3, taken from reference TRBV7-6 and TRBJ2-3): GAGVSQSPRYKVTKRGQDVALRCDPISGHVSLYWYRQALGQGPEFLTYFNYEAQQDKSGLPNDRFSAERPEGSISTLTIQRTEQRDSAMYRCASSVLAGGYTDTQYFGPGTRLTVL.

This clone appeared once. The chain combines TRBV4-2 with TRBJ2-7, with D perhaps TRBD1 (6 bases). From germline, CDR1 is LGHNA and CDR2 YNFKEQ. V lost 1 base and J lost 0, with 16 bases in between. This CDR3 has 17 residues. CDR3 DNA sequence: TGTGCCAGCAGCCAAGGGCAGGGGCAGGCAAGCTCCTACGAGCAGTACTTC. Its protein is CASSQGQGQASSYEQYF.

The V and J genes are TRBV6-4 and TRBJ2-3; weak D call: TRBD2 (6 bases). V lost 3 bases to trimming and J lost 2 bases, with 9 bases between them. Germline V gene lookup returns CDR1 MRHNA and CDR2 SNTAGT. This CDR3 has 14 amino acids. CDR3 loop: CASSEGLPTDTQYF. The DNA for the CDR3 is TGTGCCAGCAGTGAAGGACTACCCACAGATACGCAGTATTTT.

The chain is built from TRBV28 and TRBJ1-1, with no clear D. Germline loops: CDR1 MDHEN, CDR2 SYDVKM. This CDR3 region has 11 residues. The V gene lost 4 bases and the J gene lost 4 bases, with 4 bases spanning the gap. The CDR3 is CASSSLTEAFF. The CDR3 DNA reads as TGTGCCAGCAGTTCCCTCACTGAAGCTTTCTTT.

The J gene is TRBJ2-5, the V gene TRBV7-9, with 15 positions matching TRBD2. The V gene's germline CDR1 is SEHNR and CDR2 FQNEAQ (reference sequence). The CDR3 is made up of 18 amino acids. V trimming: 0 bases; J trimming: 2 bases; junction bases outside the gene matches: 4. The CDR3 sequence: CASSLARGLAGGQETQYF. As DNA, the CDR3 is TGTGCCAGCAGCTTAGCGAGGGGACTAGCGGGGGGACAAGAGACCCAGTACTTC.